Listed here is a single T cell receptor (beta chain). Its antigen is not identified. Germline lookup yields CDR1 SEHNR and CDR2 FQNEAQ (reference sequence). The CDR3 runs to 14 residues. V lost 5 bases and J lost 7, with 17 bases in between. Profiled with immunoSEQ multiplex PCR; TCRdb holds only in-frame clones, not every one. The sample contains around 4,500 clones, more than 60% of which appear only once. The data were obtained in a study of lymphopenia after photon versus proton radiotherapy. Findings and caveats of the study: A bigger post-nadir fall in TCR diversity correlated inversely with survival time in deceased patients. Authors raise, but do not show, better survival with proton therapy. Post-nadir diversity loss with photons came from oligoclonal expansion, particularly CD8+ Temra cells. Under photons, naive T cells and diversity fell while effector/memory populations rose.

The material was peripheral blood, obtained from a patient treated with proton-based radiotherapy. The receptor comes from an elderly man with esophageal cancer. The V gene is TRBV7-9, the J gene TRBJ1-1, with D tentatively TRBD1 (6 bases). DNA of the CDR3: TGTGCCAGCAGCCTAGGACAGCCTCCTTATGAAGCTTTCTTT. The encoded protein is CASSLGQPPYEAFF.